These T cell receptor beta chains were read from a single sample in a study of response to subunit inactivated influenza vaccine. TCRdb re-analysed the RT-PCR reads in MiXCR, keeping a single row per CDR3 protein. The sample has about 650,000 distinct CDR3 sequences, about a sixth seen once. Specimen: PBMCs from blood, collected less than 13 days after vaccination. Receptors originate from a man aged 45-65 years who received an inactivated influenza vaccine. The CDR3 runs from the conserved cysteine through the conserved F or W. A D gene is named only where the DNA matches it firmly. Rows give clone size only sometimes, using once, few, many, or a class for an expanded clone.

j_call: TRBJ1-5; v_call: TRBV29-1; d_call: TRBD1; clone_size: many; cdr3_nt: TGCAGCGTTGAAGCTGACAGGGAGGATCAGCCCCAGCATTTT; cdr3_aa: CSVEADREDQPQHF
j_call: TRBJ2-7; v_call: TRBV20-1; d_call: TRBD2; clone_size: .; cdr3_nt: TGCAGTGCTAGAGTTAGTAGCGGGCCTCCCTACGAGCAGTACTTC; cdr3_aa: CSARVSSGPPYEQYF
j_call: TRBJ2-7; v_call: TRBV6-2/TRBV6-3; d_call: .; clone_size: .; cdr3_nt: TGTGCCAGCAGTACTTATACCTACGAGCAGTACTTC; cdr3_aa: CASSTYTYEQYF
j_call: TRBJ2-1; v_call: TRBV11-2; d_call: TRBD1; clone_size: .; cdr3_nt: TGTGCCAGCACCCGGGACAGGGCTTCCAATGAGCAGTTCTTC; cdr3_aa: CASTRDRASNEQFF
j_call: TRBJ2-1; v_call: TRBV9; d_call: .; clone_size: .; cdr3_nt: TGTGCCAGCAGCGTAGGCTGGGGCCTATCCTACAATGAGCAGTTCTTC; cdr3_aa: CASSVGWGLSYNEQFF
j_call: TRBJ2-7; v_call: TRBV10-3; d_call: .; clone_size: many; cdr3_nt: TGTGCCATCAGTGAGGGATCGGAGGGTAACGAGCAGTACTTC; cdr3_aa: CAISEGSEGNEQYF
j_call: TRBJ2-3; v_call: TRBV4-2; d_call: TRBD2; clone_size: .; cdr3_nt: TGTGCCAGCAGCCAAAGAGCGAGCGGGAGGATAGATACGCAGTATTTT; cdr3_aa: CASSQRASGRIDTQYF
j_call: TRBJ1-1; v_call: TRBV4-3; d_call: .; clone_size: few; cdr3_nt: TGCGCCAGCAGCCAAGTGGCAGGGGTGAACACTGAAGCTTTCTTT; cdr3_aa: CASSQVAGVNTEAFF
j_call: TRBJ2-4; v_call: TRBV14; d_call: .; clone_size: few; cdr3_nt: TGTGCCAGCAGCCAAGAGTGGGCAGAGCTAGCCAAAAACATTCAGTACTTC; cdr3_aa: CASSQEWAELAKNIQYF
j_call: TRBJ2-7; v_call: TRBV11-3; d_call: TRBD2; clone_size: .; cdr3_nt: TGTGCCAGCAGCTTAGCAGCTAGCGGGGTCTACGAGCAGTACTTC; cdr3_aa: CASSLAASGVYEQYF
j_call: TRBJ2-3; v_call: TRBV11-2; d_call: .; clone_size: many; cdr3_nt: TGTGCCAGCAGCTTAGGGGATTTCGATACGCAGTATTTT; cdr3_aa: CASSLGDFDTQYF
j_call: TRBJ2-5; v_call: TRBV10-3; d_call: TRBD2; clone_size: few; cdr3_nt: TGTGCCATCACCACGGGACTACAAGAGACCCAGTACTTC; cdr3_aa: CAITTGLQETQYF
j_call: TRBJ2-1; v_call: TRBV4-3; d_call: .; clone_size: many; cdr3_nt: TGCGCCAGCAGCCACCTAAGAAATGAGCAGTTCTTC; cdr3_aa: CASSHLRNEQFF
j_call: TRBJ1-3; v_call: TRBV4-1; d_call: .; clone_size: many; cdr3_nt: TGCGCCAGCAGCCAAGATCCCCGTGCGGACACCATATATTTT; cdr3_aa: CASSQDPRADTIYF
j_call: TRBJ2-7; v_call: TRBV20-1; d_call: .; clone_size: many; cdr3_nt: TGCAGTGCTCCCAACGTCCGGGGGCACTACGAGCAGTACTTC; cdr3_aa: CSAPNVRGHYEQYF
j_call: TRBJ2-2; v_call: TRBV7-3; d_call: TRBD2; clone_size: few; cdr3_nt: TGTGCCAGCAGCTCCTTGAGCGGGAGTTGGGCCGGGGAGCTGTTTTTT; cdr3_aa: CASSSLSGSWAGELFF
j_call: TRBJ2-7; v_call: TRBV12-3/TRBV12-4; d_call: TRBD1; clone_size: few; cdr3_nt: TGTGCCAGCAGTTCCAGGACAGGGAGGCACGAGCAGTACTTC; cdr3_aa: CASSSRTGRHEQYF
j_call: TRBJ2-2; v_call: TRBV5-6; d_call: .; clone_size: few; cdr3_nt: TGTGCCAGCAGGCAGTCCACCTCGGCTCGTAGGGCCGGGGAGCTGTTTTTT; cdr3_aa: CASRQSTSARRAGELFF
j_call: TRBJ1-1; v_call: TRBV4-3; d_call: TRBD1; clone_size: .; cdr3_nt: TGCGCCAGCAGCCAAGGGACAGGGATATTTGAAGCTTTCTTT; cdr3_aa: CASSQGTGIFEAFF
j_call: TRBJ2-7; v_call: TRBV6-2/TRBV6-3; d_call: .; clone_size: .; cdr3_nt: TGTGCCAGCAGTTACCACTTACGACAGAAGCAGTACTTC; cdr3_aa: CASSYHLRQKQYF
j_call: TRBJ2-1; v_call: TRBV30; d_call: .; clone_size: few; cdr3_nt: TGTGCCTGGAGTGTAAGTAACAATGAGCAGTTCTTC; cdr3_aa: CAWSVSNNEQFF
j_call: TRBJ1-6; v_call: TRBV4-3; d_call: .; clone_size: few; cdr3_nt: TGCGCCAGCAGCCAAGAAACAGGGCCGGGTCATAATTCACCCCTCCACTTT; cdr3_aa: CASSQETGPGHNSPLHF
j_call: TRBJ2-3; v_call: TRBV29-1; d_call: TRBD1; clone_size: few; cdr3_nt: TGCAGCGTTTGGGACAGGCGCACAGATACGCAGTATTTT; cdr3_aa: CSVWDRRTDTQYF
j_call: TRBJ2-7; v_call: TRBV6-2/TRBV6-3; d_call: .; clone_size: few; cdr3_nt: TGTGCCAGCGCAGACAGTTACGAGCAGTACTTC; cdr3_aa: CASADSYEQYF
j_call: TRBJ2-1; v_call: TRBV5-1; d_call: TRBD1; clone_size: many; cdr3_nt: TGCGCCAGCAGCTTGGAAATGGCAGGGGGCGTTGAGCAGTTCTTC; cdr3_aa: CASSLEMAGGVEQFF
j_call: TRBJ2-6; v_call: TRBV4-3; d_call: .; clone_size: many; cdr3_nt: TGCGCCAGCAGCCAAGATCGCAAGGTTTTTGGGGCCAACGTCCTGACTTTC; cdr3_aa: CASSQDRKVFGANVLTF
j_call: TRBJ1-2; v_call: TRBV7-2; d_call: .; clone_size: few; cdr3_nt: TGTGCCAGCAGCCCTAGCCGGGAACCCTATGGCTACACCTTC; cdr3_aa: CASSPSREPYGYTF
j_call: TRBJ2-5; v_call: TRBV12-3/TRBV12-4; d_call: .; clone_size: many; cdr3_nt: TGTGCCAGCAGTTTGAGTGGGGGCGGCCAAGAGACCCAGTACTTC; cdr3_aa: CASSLSGGGQETQYF
j_call: TRBJ2-2; v_call: TRBV20-1; d_call: TRBD2; clone_size: .; cdr3_nt: TGCAGTGCTAGAACGAATATAGCGGGAGAAGGGACCGGGGAGCTGTTTTTT; cdr3_aa: CSARTNIAGEGTGELFF
j_call: TRBJ2-5; v_call: TRBV18; d_call: .; clone_size: few; cdr3_nt: TGTGCCAGCTCACGGGGGGAAGCGCCTCAAGAGACCCAGTACTTC; cdr3_aa: CASSRGEAPQETQYF
j_call: TRBJ2-2; v_call: TRBV6-5; d_call: .; clone_size: many; cdr3_nt: TGTGCCAGCAGTTACTCGATGGCAGAACCTGGCACCGGGGAGCTGTTTTTT; cdr3_aa: CASSYSMAEPGTGELFF
j_call: TRBJ1-1; v_call: TRBV5-1; d_call: .; clone_size: few; cdr3_nt: TGCGCCAGCAGCCCACGGGGATACCAAGGAGAAGCTTTCTTT; cdr3_aa: CASSPRGYQGEAFF
j_call: TRBJ1-4; v_call: TRBV6-1; d_call: TRBD1; clone_size: .; cdr3_nt: TGTGCCAGCAGCCTGACAGGGAAGTCTTATAAACTGTTTTTT; cdr3_aa: CASSLTGKSYKLFF
j_call: TRBJ1-5; v_call: TRBV20-1; d_call: .; clone_size: few; cdr3_nt: TGCAGTGCCAGCCTGGATCAGCCCCAGCATTTT; cdr3_aa: CSASLDQPQHF
j_call: TRBJ1-5; v_call: TRBV12-3/TRBV12-4; d_call: .; clone_size: many; cdr3_nt: TGTGCCAGCAGTTTGGGGAACAATCAGCCCCAGCATTTT; cdr3_aa: CASSLGNNQPQHF
j_call: TRBJ2-2; v_call: TRBV6-2/TRBV6-3; d_call: .; clone_size: .; cdr3_nt: TGTGCCAGCCAGGGCCCGAACACCGGGGAGCTGTTTTTT; cdr3_aa: CASQGPNTGELFF
j_call: TRBJ1-6; v_call: TRBV12-3/TRBV12-4; d_call: TRBD1; clone_size: few; cdr3_nt: TGTGCCAGCAGTTTAGGAGGGGGCATGACCTATAATTCACCCCTCCACTTT; cdr3_aa: CASSLGGGMTYNSPLHF
j_call: TRBJ2-1; v_call: TRBV7-8; d_call: .; clone_size: many; cdr3_nt: TGTGCCAGCAGCTTAGCCATCGTCTCCAGCTCCTACAATGAGCAGTTCTTC; cdr3_aa: CASSLAIVSSSYNEQFF
j_call: TRBJ1-6; v_call: TRBV5-1; d_call: .; clone_size: .; cdr3_nt: TGCGCCAGCACCTTGTCAGGGGCCCTTGGTAATTCACCCCTCCACTTT; cdr3_aa: CASTLSGALGNSPLHF
j_call: TRBJ2-1; v_call: TRBV2; d_call: TRBD2; clone_size: .; cdr3_nt: TGTGCCAGCAGTGTTCTAGCGGGAGGGGGGCAGTTCTTC; cdr3_aa: CASSVLAGGGQFF
j_call: TRBJ2-5; v_call: TRBV6-2/TRBV6-3; d_call: .; clone_size: few; cdr3_nt: TGTGCCAGCTACACGACGCAAGAGACCCAGTACTTC; cdr3_aa: CASYTTQETQYF